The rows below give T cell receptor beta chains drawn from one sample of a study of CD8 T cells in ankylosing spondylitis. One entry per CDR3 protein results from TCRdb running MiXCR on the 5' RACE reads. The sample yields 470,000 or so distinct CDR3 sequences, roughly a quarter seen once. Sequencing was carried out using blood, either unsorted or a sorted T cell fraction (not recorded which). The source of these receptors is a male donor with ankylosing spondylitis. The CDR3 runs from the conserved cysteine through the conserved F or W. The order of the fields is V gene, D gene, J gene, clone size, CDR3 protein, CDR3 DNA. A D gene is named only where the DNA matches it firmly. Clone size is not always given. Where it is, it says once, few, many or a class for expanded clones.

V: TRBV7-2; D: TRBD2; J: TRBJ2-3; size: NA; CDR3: CASSSPRGRSTDTQYF; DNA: TGTGCCAGCAGCTCCCCCCGCGGGAGAAGCACAGATACGCAGTATTTT
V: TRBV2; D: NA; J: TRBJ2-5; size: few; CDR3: CASSTDTEETQYF; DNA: TGTGCCAGCAGCACGGACACCGAAGAGACCCAGTACTTC
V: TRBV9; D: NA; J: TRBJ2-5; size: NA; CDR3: CASGEGHPPETQYF; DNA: TGTGCCAGCGGTGAGGGGCACCCCCCAGAGACCCAGTACTTC
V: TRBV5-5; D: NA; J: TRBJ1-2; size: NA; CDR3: CASSLDEAPPYGYTF; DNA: TGTGCCAGCAGCTTGGATGAGGCCCCACCATATGGCTACACCTTC
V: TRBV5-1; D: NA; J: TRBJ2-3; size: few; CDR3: CASSLENDLSTDTQYF; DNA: TGCGCCAGCAGCTTGGAGAACGACCTAAGCACAGATACGCAGTATTTT
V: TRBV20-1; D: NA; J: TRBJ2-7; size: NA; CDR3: CSAQILDEQYF; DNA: TGCAGTGCCCAGATTTTGGACGAGCAGTACTTC
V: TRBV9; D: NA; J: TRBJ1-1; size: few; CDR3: CASSVGVLSTEAFF; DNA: TGTGCCAGCAGCGTAGGCGTGTTGAGCACTGAAGCTTTCTTT
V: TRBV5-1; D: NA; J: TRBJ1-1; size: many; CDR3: CASSFGQNTEAFF; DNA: TGCGCCAGCAGCTTTGGCCAGAACACTGAAGCTTTCTTT
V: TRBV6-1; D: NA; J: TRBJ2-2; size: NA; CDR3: CASSQDLLNTGELFF; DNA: TGTGCCAGCAGCCAGGACCTTCTTAACACCGGGGAGCTGTTTTTT
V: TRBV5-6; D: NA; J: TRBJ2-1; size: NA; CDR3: CASSFPGYHNEQFF; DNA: TGTGCCAGCAGCTTCCCGGGGTATCACAATGAGCAGTTCTTC
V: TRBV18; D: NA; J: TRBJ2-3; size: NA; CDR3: CASSPPVSTDTQYF; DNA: TGTGCCAGCTCACCACCGGTCAGCACAGATACGCAGTATTTT
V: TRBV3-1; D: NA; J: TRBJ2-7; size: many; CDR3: CASSQFTGPYEQYF; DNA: TGTGCCAGCAGCCAATTTACAGGCCCCTACGAGCAGTACTTC
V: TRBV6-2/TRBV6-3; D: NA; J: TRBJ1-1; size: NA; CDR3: CATALPGRRTEAFF; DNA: TGTGCCACAGCCCTCCCGGGACGCAGGACTGAAGCTTTCTTT
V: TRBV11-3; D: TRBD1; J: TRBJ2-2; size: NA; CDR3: CASNQRQGATGELFF; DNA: TGTGCCAGCAACCAAAGACAGGGAGCCACCGGGGAGCTGTTTTTT
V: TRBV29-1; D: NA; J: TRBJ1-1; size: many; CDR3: CSVVDRSYMNTEAFF; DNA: TGCAGCGTTGTAGATCGTTCCTATATGAACACTGAAGCTTTCTTT
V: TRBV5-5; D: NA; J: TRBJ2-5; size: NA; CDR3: CASRRRQEYQETQYF; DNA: TGTGCCAGCAGAAGGAGACAGGAGTACCAAGAGACCCAGTACTTC
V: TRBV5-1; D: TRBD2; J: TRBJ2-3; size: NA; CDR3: CASSSSRTSGRRTGAQYF; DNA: TGCGCCAGCAGCTCAAGCCGGACTAGCGGGAGGAGGACAGGGGCGCAGTATTTT
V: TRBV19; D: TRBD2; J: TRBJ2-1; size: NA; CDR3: CASSSPGLTTGNEQFF; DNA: TGTGCCAGTAGTAGTCCGGGACTAACTACTGGGAATGAGCAGTTCTTC
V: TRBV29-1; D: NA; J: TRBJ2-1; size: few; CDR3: CSVGGGRGGDEQFF; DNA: TGCAGCGTTGGGGGGGGCAGGGGCGGCGATGAGCAGTTCTTC
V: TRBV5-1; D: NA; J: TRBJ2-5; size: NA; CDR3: CASSQLVGGETQYF; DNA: TGCGCCAGCAGCCAGTTAGTCGGTGGGGAGACCCAGTACTTC
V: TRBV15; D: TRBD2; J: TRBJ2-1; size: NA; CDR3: CATSSSGGSYNEQFF; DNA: TGTGCCACCAGCAGTTCGGGAGGCTCCTACAATGAGCAGTTCTTC
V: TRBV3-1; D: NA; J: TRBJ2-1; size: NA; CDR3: CASSLLATEQFF; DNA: TGTGCCAGCAGCCTACTAGCAACTGAGCAGTTCTTC
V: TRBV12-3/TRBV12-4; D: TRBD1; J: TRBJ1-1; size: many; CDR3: CASTLQGDLAEAFF; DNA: TGTGCCAGCACGTTACAGGGGGACCTGGCTGAAGCTTTCTTT
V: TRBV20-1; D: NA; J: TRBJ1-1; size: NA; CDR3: CSPTTPGTREAFF; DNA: TGCAGTCCCACAACCCCAGGAACGAGGGAGGCTTTCTTT
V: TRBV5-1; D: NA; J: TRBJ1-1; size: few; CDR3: CASSLTAGVNTEAFF; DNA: TGCGCCAGCAGTCTGACGGCCGGTGTGAACACTGAAGCTTTCTTT
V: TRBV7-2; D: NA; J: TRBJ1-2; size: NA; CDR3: CASSLAGSGGYTF; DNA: TGTGCCAGCAGCTTAGCGGGTAGTGGCGGCTACACCTTC
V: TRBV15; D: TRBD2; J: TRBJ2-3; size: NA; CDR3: CATSRPERGYTDTQYF; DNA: TGTGCCACCAGCAGACCCGAGCGGGGGTACACAGATACGCAGTATTTT
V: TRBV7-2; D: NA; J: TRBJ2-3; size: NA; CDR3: CASSLALADHTDTQYF; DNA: TGTGCCAGCAGCTTAGCTCTAGCAGACCACACAGATACGCAGTATTTT
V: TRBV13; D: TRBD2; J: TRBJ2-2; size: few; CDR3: CASSLWGLPTSGSILGTGELFF; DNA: TGTGCCAGCAGCCTATGGGGGCTGCCGACTAGCGGGAGTATCTTGGGTACCGGGGAGCTGTTTTTT
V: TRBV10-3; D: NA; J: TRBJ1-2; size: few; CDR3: CAISESRSDNYGYTF; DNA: TGTGCCATCAGTGAGTCGAGGTCCGACAACTATGGCTACACCTTC
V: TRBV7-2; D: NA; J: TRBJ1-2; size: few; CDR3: CASSPLQGAGYGYTF; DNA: TGTGCCAGCAGCCCCCTCCAGGGCGCGGGCTATGGCTACACCTTC
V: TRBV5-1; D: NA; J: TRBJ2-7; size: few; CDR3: CASSLGGVREQYF; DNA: TGCGCCAGCAGCTTGGGGGGAGTGAGGGAGCAGTACTTC
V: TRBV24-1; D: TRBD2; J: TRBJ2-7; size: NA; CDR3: CATSDSTYAGASGGSYEQYF; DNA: TGTGCCACCAGTGATTCGACCTACGCCGGAGCTAGCGGTGGGTCCTACGAGCAGTACTTC
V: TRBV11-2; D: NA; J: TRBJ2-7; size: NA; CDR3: CASSLERLLYEQYF; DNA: TGTGCCAGCAGCTTAGAACGACTCCTCTACGAGCAGTACTTC
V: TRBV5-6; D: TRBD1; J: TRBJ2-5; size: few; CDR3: CASSPRTGGETQYF; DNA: TGTGCCAGCAGTCCCCGGACAGGGGGAGAGACCCAGTACTTC
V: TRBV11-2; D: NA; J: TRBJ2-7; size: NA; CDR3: CASSLRDEYEQYF; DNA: TGTGCCAGCAGCTTAAGGGACGAATACGAGCAGTACTTC
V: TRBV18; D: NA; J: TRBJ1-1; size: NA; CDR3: CASSRGKGVNTEAFF; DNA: TGTGCCAGCTCTCGAGGAAAAGGGGTGAACACTGAAGCTTTCTTT
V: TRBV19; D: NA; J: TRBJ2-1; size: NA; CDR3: CASTPDGNNEQFF; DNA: TGTGCCAGTACCCCGGACGGTAACAATGAGCAGTTCTTC
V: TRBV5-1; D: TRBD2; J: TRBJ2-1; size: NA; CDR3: CASSPRSGTYNEQFF; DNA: TGCGCCAGCAGCCCCAGAAGCGGGACCTACAATGAGCAGTTCTTC
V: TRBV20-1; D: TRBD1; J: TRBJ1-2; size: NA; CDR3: CSAGDRANYGYTF; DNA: TGCAGTGCCGGAGACAGGGCTAACTATGGCTACACCTTC
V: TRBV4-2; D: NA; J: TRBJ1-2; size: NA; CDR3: CASSPPGKSLSYGYTF; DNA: TGTGCCAGCAGCCCCCCGGGGAAATCTCTGAGCTATGGCTACACCTTC
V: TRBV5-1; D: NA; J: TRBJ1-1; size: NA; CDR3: CASSPRVGGEGTEAFF; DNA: TGCGCCAGCAGCCCCCGCGTGGGGGGAGAGGGCACTGAAGCTTTCTTT
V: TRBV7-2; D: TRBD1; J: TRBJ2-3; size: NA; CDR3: CASSLAIQGADTQYF; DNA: TGTGCCAGCAGCTTAGCGATACAGGGGGCGGATACGCAGTATTTT
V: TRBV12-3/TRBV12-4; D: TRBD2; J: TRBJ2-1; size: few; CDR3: CASSLVRRASGMNEQFF; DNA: TGTGCCAGCAGTTTAGTGCGGAGGGCTAGCGGGATGAATGAGCAGTTCTTC
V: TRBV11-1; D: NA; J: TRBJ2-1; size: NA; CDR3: CASSLYYGGREKRNEQFF; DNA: TGTGCCAGCAGCTTGTATTATGGGGGGCGGGAGAAGCGCAATGAGCAGTTCTTC
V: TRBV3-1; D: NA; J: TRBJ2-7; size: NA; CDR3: CASSQAWVLSYEQYF; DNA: TGTGCCAGCAGCCAAGCCTGGGTCCTCTCCTACGAGCAGTACTTC
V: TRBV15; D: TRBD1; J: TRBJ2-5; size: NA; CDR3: CATSTEQGAQETQYF; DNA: TGTGCCACCAGCACGGAACAGGGGGCCCAAGAGACCCAGTACTTC
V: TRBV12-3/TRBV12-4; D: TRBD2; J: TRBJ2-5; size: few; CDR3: CASSSLAGGLVEETQYF; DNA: TGTGCCAGCAGTTCTTTAGCGGGAGGCTTGGTAGAAGAGACCCAGTACTTC
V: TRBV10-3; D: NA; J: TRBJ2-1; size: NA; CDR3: CATRAARDMHEQFF; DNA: TGTGCCACAAGGGCGGCGCGGGATATGCATGAGCAGTTCTTC
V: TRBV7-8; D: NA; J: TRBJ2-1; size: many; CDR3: CASSLGDTRGNEQFF; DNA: TGTGCCAGCAGCTTAGGGGACACGAGGGGCAATGAGCAGTTCTTC
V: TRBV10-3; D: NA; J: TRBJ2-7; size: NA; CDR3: CALSGGGFNEQYF; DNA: TGTGCCCTATCAGGGGGGGGCTTCAACGAGCAGTACTTC
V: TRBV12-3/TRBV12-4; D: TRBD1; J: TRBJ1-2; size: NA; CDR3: CASRDRGSSGYTF; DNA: TGTGCCAGCAGGGACAGGGGTAGTTCAGGCTACACCTTC
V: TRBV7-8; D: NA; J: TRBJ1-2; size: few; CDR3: CASSLRTPTNYGYTF; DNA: TGTGCCAGCAGCTTACGGACACCTACTAACTATGGCTACACCTTC
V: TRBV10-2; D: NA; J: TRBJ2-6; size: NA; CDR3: CAAAMGTGANVLTF; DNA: TGCGCCGCGGCCATGGGGACTGGGGCCAACGTCCTGACTTTC
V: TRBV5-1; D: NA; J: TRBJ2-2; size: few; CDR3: CASKGGTALRSGELFF; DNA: TGCGCCAGCAAGGGCGGTACCGCCTTAAGGTCCGGGGAGCTGTTTTTT
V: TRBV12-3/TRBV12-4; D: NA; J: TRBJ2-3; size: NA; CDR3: CASSFGSSTDTQYF; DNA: TGTGCCAGCAGTTTCGGTAGCAGCACAGATACGCAGTATTTT